The present TCR beta chain was sequenced within a study of blood T cell repertoires in COVID-19. Background on the study: There were acute and convalescent COVID-19 samples, and they came from the United States, Italy and Spain. Sources were T cells, B-cell-depleted T cells, or PBMCs; the material itself was cDNA or gDNA.

Method: immunoSEQ multiplex PCR; TCRdb's copy keeps in-frame clones and lacks some. Among fewer than 250,000 clones listed, 75% to 90% were seen once. The CDR3 is made up of 14 amino acids. Germline CDR1 and CDR2: MDHEN and SYDVKM. V lost 7 bases, J lost 5 bases, and 9 bases stayed unmatched. This chain connects TRBV28 to TRBJ2-7; TRBD1 agrees at 9 bases. The sequence was collected from a man aged 30 to 39 with acute or convalescent COVID-19. Sequencing used peripheral blood. CDR3 region: CASTDGTGIHEQYF. CDR3 DNA: TGTGCCAGCACAGACGGGACAGGGATCCACGAGCAGTACTTC.